The next 22 T cell receptor beta chains were all read from a single sample in a study of cytomegalovirus exposure and HLA in healthy donors. The study ran its PCR with 60 Vbeta and 13 Jbeta primers. Sequencing used immunoSEQ multiplex PCR; TCRdb keeps in-frame clones, though not all of them. The top ten hold 2.7% of the sample, which has around 110,000 clones, about 80% seen once. Sequencing used PBMCs. The receptors stem from a man aged 25 to 40 in good health and CMV-seropositive.

This sequence joins TRBV9 and TRBJ2-5, with 14 positions matching TRBD2. The better agreement between TRBJ2-7 and the DNA end casts doubt on the J call. Looked up from germline, CDR1 is SGDLS and CDR2 is YYNGEE. The CDR3 length is 18 residues. The CDR3 DNA follows: TGTGCCAGCAGCGTAGGGTGGACTAGCGGGGGGATTCCTAACGAGCAGTACTTC. Its protein product is CASSVGWTSGGIPNEQYF.

Only a few counts were recorded for this clone. This chain uses TRBV7-6 with TRBJ1-1; 7 bases match TRBD1. The junction had 15 bases not matched to a gene; V was cut back by 5 bases and J by 6 bases. The germline V gene encodes CDR1 SGHVS and CDR2 FNYEAQ. The CDR3 runs to 16 residues. CDR3 protein: CASSLDTTGTSSEAFF. The CDR3 nucleotides read TGTGCCAGCAGCCTTGATACGACAGGGACGAGCTCTGAAGCTTTCTTT.

Only one count was recorded for this clone. The chain is built from TRBV5-1 and TRBJ2-5; D remains ambiguous. The CDR3 is made up of 14 amino acids. Trimming pared 1 base from V and 1 base from J, leaving 8 bases between. Per the germline V gene, CDR1 is SGHRS and CDR2 is YFSETQ. CDR3 amino acids: CASSLPNPQETQYF. DNA for the CDR3: TGCGCCAGCAGCTTGCCTAACCCCCAAGAGACCCAGTACTTC.

The chain recombines TRBV5-4 with TRBJ1-2, with 8 bases that match TRBD1. Germline V gene data show CDR1 as SGHNT and CDR2 as YYREEE (reference sequence). V trimming: 4 bases; J trimming: 8 bases; junction bases outside the gene matches: 4. The CDR3 runs to 12 residues. The CDR3 DNA reads TGTGCCAGCAGCGGCAGGGGGCACGGCTACACCTTC. Residues: CASSGRGHGYTF.

The chain links TRBV11-2 to TRBJ1-1; D gene unclear. V shed 0 bases and J shed 3 bases, with 17 bases lying between them. CDR1 and CDR2 (germline): SGHAT, FQNNGV. The CDR3 loop spans 17 amino acids. CDR3 coding DNA: TGTGCCAGCAGCTTAGAGGAGGCAGCAGTCTCTTACACTGAAGCTTTCTTT. Translation gives CASSLEEAAVSYTEAFF.

This clone appeared once. The chain combines TRBV2 with TRBJ1-4; a possible D gene is TRBD1 (5 bases). Germline values: CDR1 SNHLY, CDR2 FYNNEI. The CDR3 consists of 15 residues. V dropped 7 bases and J dropped 7 bases, with 19 bases sitting between them. The CDR3 here is CASKLRDSSIEKLFF. CDR3 DNA sequence: TGTGCCAGCAAACTGAGGGACTCATCAATTGAAAAACTGTTTTTT.

This clone was counted between two and nine times. V gene TRBV14 combines with J gene TRBJ2-5; TRBD1 agrees at 9 bases. Germline V lookup: CDR1 SGHDN, CDR2 FVKESK. After removal of 4 bases from V and 5 bases from J, the junction contained 11 bases not matched to a gene. This CDR3 has 16 residues. CDR3 sequence (DNA): TGTGCCAGCAGCCGAGCCTACAGGGGGCGCGGGGAGACCCAGTACTTC. It is translated as CASSRAYRGRGETQYF.

This clone came up once. This sequence joins TRBV2 and TRBJ1-5; D is uncertain. Trimming took 11 bases from V and 0 from J, leaving 11 bases between them. The CDR3 has 13 amino acids. Germline CDR1 SNHLY, CDR2 FYNNEI. The CDR3 nucleotides read TGTGCCGCCGCTCGGGATAGCAATCAGCCCCAGCATTTT. The encoded protein is CAAARDSNQPQHF.

The genes are TRBV2 and TRBJ2-2, with a tentative D call TRBD1 (6 bases). The germline V gene encodes CDR1 SNHLY and CDR2 FYNNEI. This CDR3 comprises 14 residues. The ends were cut back, 4 bases at V and 7 bases at J, with 13 bases in the middle. The CDR3 DNA is TGTGCCAGCAGTGGGACAGTGTTTGGCGGGGAGCTGTTTTTT. Translation gives CASSGTVFGGELFF.

The CDR3 bases are TGTGCCAGCCACCTTAGCGGGGGGGCCTACAATGAGCAGTTCTTC. Translation gives CASHLSGGAYNEQFF. The chain has TRBV18 and TRBJ2-1, with 11 positions matching TRBD2. The V gene's germline CDR1 is KGHSH and CDR2 LQKENI. Trimming cost V 8 bases and J 2 bases; bases outside gene matches: 5. The CDR3 extends over 15 amino acids.

This sequence joins TRBV5-1 and TRBJ2-1; 8 nucleotides match TRBD1. V trimming: 6 bases; J trimming: 3 bases; junction bases outside the gene matches: 8. Germline V CDR1 and CDR2: SGHRS, YFSETQ. This CDR3 has 15 residues. The chain's CDR3 is CASTPGDRLYNEQFF. The CDR3 bases are TGCGCCAGCACCCCCGGGGACAGGCTCTACAATGAGCAGTTCTTC. The full variable domain, its missing parts supplied by reference TRBV5-1 and TRBJ2-1, is KAGVTQTPRYLIKTRGQQVTLSCSPISGHRSVSWYQQTPGQGLQFLFEYFSETQRNKGNFPGRFSGRQFSNSRSEMNVSTLELGDSALYLCASTPGDRLYNEQFFGPGTRLTVL.

The rearrangement joins TRBV6-1 to TRBJ1-5, with TRBD1 matching over 7 bases. CDR1 is MNHNS and CDR2 is SASEGT in the germline V gene. The junction had 14 bases not matched to a gene; V was cut back by 4 bases and J by 11 bases. This CDR3 comprises 15 residues. The CDR3 spells CASSAGQRPQLTQHF. The CDR3 region has the DNA TGTGCCAGCAGTGCGGGACAGCGGCCTCAACTGACCCAGCATTTT.

V and J are TRBV21-1 and TRBJ2-4; the tabulated D call, TRBD1, remains unverified against the DNA. TRBV21-1 is described as a pseudogene. CDR3 length equals 12 residues. Written as DNA, the CDR3 is TGTGCCAGTCAGGGGTGCAAAAACATTCAGTACTTC. Protein: CASQGCKNIQYF.

This clone was recorded only once. The genes are TRBV6-1 and TRBJ2-2, with TRBD2 identical over 9 bases. The V segment lost 6 bases and the J segment 6 bases; nucleotides outside the gene matches: 2. CDR1 MNHNS and CDR2 SASEGT come from the germline V gene. CDR3 length: 13 amino acids. The CDR3 protein is CASRGLASGELFF. CDR3 DNA sequence: TGTGCCAGCAGAGGACTAGCGTCCGGGGAGCTGTTTTTT.

Turning to this clone: Distinct nucleotide sequences in the sample also encode this CDR3. The chain joins TRBV5-1 to TRBJ2-7, with D possibly TRBD1 on 6 matching bases. Germline V gives CDR1 SGHRS, CDR2 YFSETQ. The ends were cut back, 0 bases at V and 1 base at J, with 8 bases in the middle. The CDR3 spans 14 residues. Here the CDR3 DNA reads TGCGCCAGCAGCTTGGTCCAGGGGTCCTACGAGCAGTACTTC. Translation gives CASSLVQGSYEQYF.

The chain uses TRBV5-1 and TRBJ2-2, with D perhaps TRBD1 (6 bases). CDR1 and CDR2 from the germline V gene are SGHRS and YFSETQ. The CDR3 is 17 residues long. Deletions cut 4 bases from V and 0 bases from J, with 16 bases between. In DNA, the CDR3 is TGCGCCAGCAGCCGTGGGAACAGGGAATCGAACACCGGGGAGCTGTTTTTT. Encoded protein: CASSRGNRESNTGELFF.

This rearrangement joins TRBV5-1 to TRBJ1-6, with D hard to call. Germline assignment: CDR1 SGHRS and CDR2 YFSETQ. The V gene lost 0 bases and the J gene lost 11 bases, with 15 bases spanning the gap. There are 15 residues in the CDR3. The CDR3 region has the DNA TGCGCCAGCAGCTTGGAGTTGGCTCTCGAGGCACCCCTCCACTTT. Translation gives CASSLELALEAPLHF.

This chain joins TRBV5-1 and TRBJ1-3; TRBD1 matches at 8 bases. This CDR3 spans 16 amino acids. Germline V lookup: CDR1 SGHRS, CDR2 YFSETQ. The trim removed 4 bases at V and 2 bases at J, leaving 8 bases unmatched. CDR3 protein: CASSKTGDFPGNTIYF. In DNA form, the CDR3 reads TGCGCCAGCAGCAAGACAGGGGATTTCCCTGGAAACACCATATATTTT.

The chain joins TRBV19 to TRBJ2-2; 11 bases fit TRBD2. The CDR3 runs to 16 residues. The junction had 7 bases not matched to a gene; V was cut back by 5 bases and J by 5 bases. CDR1 and CDR2 (germline): LNHDA, SQIVND (reference sequence). The CDR3 sequence is CASSVTSGGGTGELFF. The DNA of the CDR3 is TGTGCCAGTAGTGTTACTAGCGGGGGAGGTACCGGGGAGCTGTTTTTT.

This clone appeared a single time. The gene calls are TRBV5-1 and TRBJ1-4; the D gene is possibly TRBD1 (6 bases). There are 13 residues in the CDR3. Germline V gene data show CDR1 as SGHRS and CDR2 as YFSETQ. V lost 5 bases to trimming and J lost 2 bases, with 7 bases between them. DNA for the CDR3: TGCGCCAGCAGGGACAGTACTAATGAAAAACTGTTTTTT. Protein sequence: CASRDSTNEKLFF.

This clone was picked up a small number of times. V and J are TRBV7-8 and TRBJ1-3; possibly TRBD1 for D (5 bases). Trimming pared 5 bases from V and 8 bases from J, leaving 22 bases between. Germline CDR1 SGHVS, CDR2 FQNEAQ. This CDR3 is 16 amino acids long. CDR3 sequence reads: CASSPGTLLEYDTIYF. The CDR3 region has the DNA TGTGCCAGCAGCCCGGGGACTCTCCTTGAGTACGACACCATATATTTT.

The chain uses TRBV6-5 and TRBJ1-1; D is undetermined. Germline lookup yields CDR1 MNHEY and CDR2 SVGAGI. The CDR3 is made up of 13 amino acids. V gave up 6 bases and J gave up 6 bases, with 14 bases separating them. CDR3 sequence (DNA): TGTGCCAGCAGATCCCCGGTTTACTCTGAAGCTTTCTTT. Residues: CASRSPVYSEAFF.